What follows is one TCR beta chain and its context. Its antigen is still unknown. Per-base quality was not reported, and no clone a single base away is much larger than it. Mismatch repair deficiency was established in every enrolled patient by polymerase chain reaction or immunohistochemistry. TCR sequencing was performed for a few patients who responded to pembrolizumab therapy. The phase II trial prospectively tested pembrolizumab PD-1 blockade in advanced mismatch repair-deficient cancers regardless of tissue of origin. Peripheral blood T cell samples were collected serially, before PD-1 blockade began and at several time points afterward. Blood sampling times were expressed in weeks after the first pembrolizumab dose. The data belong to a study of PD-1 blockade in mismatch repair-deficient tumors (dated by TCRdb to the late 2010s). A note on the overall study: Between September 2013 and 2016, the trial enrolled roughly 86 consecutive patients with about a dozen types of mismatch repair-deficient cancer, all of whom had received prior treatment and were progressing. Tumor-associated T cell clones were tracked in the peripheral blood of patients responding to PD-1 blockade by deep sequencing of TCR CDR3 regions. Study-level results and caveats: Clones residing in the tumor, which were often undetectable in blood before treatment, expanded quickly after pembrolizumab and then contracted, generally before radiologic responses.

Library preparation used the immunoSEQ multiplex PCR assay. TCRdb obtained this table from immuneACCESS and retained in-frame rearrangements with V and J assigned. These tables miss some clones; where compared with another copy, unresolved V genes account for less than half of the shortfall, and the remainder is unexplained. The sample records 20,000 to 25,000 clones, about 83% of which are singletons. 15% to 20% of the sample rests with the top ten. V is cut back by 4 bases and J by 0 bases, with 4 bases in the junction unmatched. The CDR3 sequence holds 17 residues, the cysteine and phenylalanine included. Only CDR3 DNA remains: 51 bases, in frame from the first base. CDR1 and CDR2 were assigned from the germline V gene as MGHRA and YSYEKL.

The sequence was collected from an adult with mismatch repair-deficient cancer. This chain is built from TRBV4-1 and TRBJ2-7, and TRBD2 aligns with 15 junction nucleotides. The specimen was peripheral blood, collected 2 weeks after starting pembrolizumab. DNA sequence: TGCGCCAGCAGCCCAGGACTAGCGGGAGGGCCCTCCTACGAGCAGTACTTC. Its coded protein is CASSPGLAGGPSYEQYF.